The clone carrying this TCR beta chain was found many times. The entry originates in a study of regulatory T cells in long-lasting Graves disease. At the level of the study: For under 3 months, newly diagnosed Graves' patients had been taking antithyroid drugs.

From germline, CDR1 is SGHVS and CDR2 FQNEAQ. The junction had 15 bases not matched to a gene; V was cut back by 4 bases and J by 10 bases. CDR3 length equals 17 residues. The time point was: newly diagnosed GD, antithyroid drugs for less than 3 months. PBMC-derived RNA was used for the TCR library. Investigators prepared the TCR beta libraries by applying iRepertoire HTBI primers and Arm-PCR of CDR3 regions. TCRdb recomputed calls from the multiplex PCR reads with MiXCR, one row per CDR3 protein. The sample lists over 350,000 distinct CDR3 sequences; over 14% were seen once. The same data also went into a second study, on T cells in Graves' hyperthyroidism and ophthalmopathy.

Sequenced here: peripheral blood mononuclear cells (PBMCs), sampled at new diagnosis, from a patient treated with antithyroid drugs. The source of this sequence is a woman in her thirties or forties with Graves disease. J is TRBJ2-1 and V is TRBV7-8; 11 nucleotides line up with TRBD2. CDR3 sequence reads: CASSSAPGLAVAGEQFF. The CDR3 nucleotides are TGTGCCAGCAGCTCGGCCCCGGGACTAGCGGTCGCCGGCGAGCAGTTCTTC.